The 7 T cell receptor beta chains below come from one sample, sequenced in a study of blood T cell repertoires in COVID-19. Sequencing was performed with immunoSEQ multiplex PCR; in TCRdb, only in-frame clones are kept and a portion is missing. Of about 250,000 clones listed, around nine tenths are singletons. The sample comprised peripheral blood. Receptor source: a man younger than 40 with COVID-19, enrolled during active disease.

This sequence joins TRBV4-1 and TRBJ1-4; TRBD1 matches at 11 bases. CDR1 MGHRA and CDR2 YSYEKL come from the germline V gene. J lost 5 bases, V lost 3 bases, and 5 bases had no gene match. This CDR3 region has 16 residues. Here the CDR3 reads CASSHERDRGNEKLFF. DNA for the CDR3: TGCGCCAGCAGCCATGAGCGGGACAGGGGGAATGAAAAACTGTTTTTT.

The chain employs TRBV3-1 (or the pseudogene TRBV3-2) and TRBJ2-1, with 7 bases aligning to TRBD2. V lost 4 bases and J lost 1; bases outside the gene matches: 16. The germline V gene encodes CDR1 LGHDT and CDR2 YNNKEL (reference sequence). The CDR3 spans 19 residues. Here the CDR3 reads CASSRRSSSAGDSYNEQFF. As DNA, the CDR3 is TGTGCCAGCAGCCGCAGATCCTCCTCGGCGGGGGATTCCTACAATGAGCAGTTCTTC.

The rearrangement joins TRBV6-5 to TRBJ1-1; D is undetermined. The CDR3 extends over 13 amino acids. V lost 6 bases, J lost 1 base, and 9 bases lay in between. Germline assignment: CDR1 MNHEY and CDR2 SVGAGI. CDR3 in amino acids: CASRQMQNTEAFF. As DNA, the CDR3 is TGTGCCAGCAGACAAATGCAGAACACTGAAGCTTTCTTT.

This chain links TRBV5-1 with TRBJ1-2; possible D gene TRBD1, 5 bases. The V end lost 5 bases, the J end lost 2 bases, and 19 bases lay between the germline ends. The germline gives CDR1 SGHRS, CDR2 YFSETQ. CDR3 length: 16 residues. The CDR3 DNA follows: TGCGCCAGCAGTATGGAGTCAGGGTTCATGAACTATGGCTACACCTTC. It encodes CASSMESGFMNYGYTF.

The V gene is TRBV2, the J gene TRBJ1-5; D may be TRBD1 (6 bases). Germline CDR1 reads SNHLY; CDR2 reads FYNNEI. The CDR3 loop spans 12 amino acids. Deletions cut 8 bases from V and 4 bases from J, with 9 bases between. DNA for the CDR3: TGTGCCAGCCGGACAGATAATCAGCCCCAGCATTTT. This sequence encodes CASRTDNQPQHF.

V usage is TRBV5-1 and J usage is TRBJ2-3, with TRBD1 matching 7 bases. With V trimmed by 4 bases and J by 0 bases, 2 bases remained unmatched. The CDR3 runs to 14 residues. Germline V gene lookup returns CDR1 SGHRS and CDR2 YFSETQ. Here the CDR3 reads CASSPGQSTDTQYF. DNA of the CDR3: TGCGCCAGCAGCCCGGGACAGAGCACAGATACGCAGTATTTT.

The chain joins TRBV5-5 to TRBJ2-7, with 9 nucleotides matching TRBD1. V trimming: 0 bases; J trimming: 4 bases; junction bases outside the gene matches: 5. The CDR3 runs to 15 residues. Per germline, CDR1 SGHKS and CDR2 YYEKEE (reference sequence). In nucleotides, the CDR3 is TGTGCCAGCAGCTTGGCCATGGACAGGGGTTACGAGCAGTACTTC. This encodes CASSLAMDRGYEQYF.